These 23 T cell receptor beta chains were sequenced from one sample in a study of early T cells in non-severe SARS-CoV-2 infection. One entry per CDR3 protein results from TCRdb running MiXCR on the 5' RACE reads. The sample shows under 80,000 distinct CDR3 sequences, roughly 13% of them seen only once. Sequenced input: whole blood. The receptors derive from an adult who was a healthcare worker with PCR-confirmed SARS-CoV-2 infection or an uninfected control (not recorded which).

The chain uses TRBV6-6 and TRBJ2-7; no clear D. CDR3 length equals 14 residues. V was clipped by 4 bases and J by 1 base, with 11 bases between them. CDR1 and CDR2 from the germline V gene are MNHNY and SVGAGI (reference sequence). CDR3 coding DNA: TGTGCCAGCAGTTCGCCGGGCTCTTCCTACGAGCAGTACTTC. Translating gives CASSSPGSSYEQYF.

This clonotype occurred a few times. The V and J genes are TRBV12-3 or TRBV12-4 and TRBJ2-4, with 7 bases that match TRBD2. The CDR3 has 15 amino acids. V was clipped by 2 bases and J by 8 bases; unmatched bases: 9. The chain's CDR3 is CASSLLVGGMDIQYF. DNA for the CDR3: TGTGCCAGCAGTTTATTGGTGGGGGGGATGGACATTCAGTACTTC.

This clonotype turned up a few times. J is TRBJ1-1 and V is TRBV12-3 or TRBV12-4, with unresolved D. CDR3 length: 16 amino acids. V lost 5 bases and J 0 bases, leaving 16 bases between the germline ends. The CDR3 loop reads CASSHLVGGMNTEAFF. The CDR3 region has the DNA TGTGCCAGCAGTCATCTTGTCGGAGGGATGAACACTGAAGCTTTCTTT.

Many counts were recorded for this clonotype. The chain links TRBV5-4 to TRBJ2-7, with TRBD2 matching 12 bases. The junction had 8 bases not matched to a gene; V was cut back by 4 bases and J by 0 bases. Germline V gives CDR1 SGHNT, CDR2 YYREEE (reference sequence). The CDR3 has 17 amino acids. The CDR3 spells CASSKLAGGPPSYEQYF. The CDR3 DNA reads as TGTGCCAGCAGCAAACTAGCGGGGGGTCCCCCCTCCTACGAGCAGTACTTC.

V usage is TRBV6-2 or TRBV6-3 and J usage is TRBJ2-3; D unclear. Trimming shortened V by 1 base and J by 3 bases, and 23 bases separated the two germline ends. From germline, CDR1 is MNHEY and CDR2 SVGEGT. CDR3 length: 19 residues. The CDR3 sequence is CASSYFPSLSYPTTDTQYF. In DNA form, the CDR3 reads TGTGCCAGCAGTTACTTCCCTTCTCTTTCTTATCCAACGACAGATACGCAGTATTTT.

This clonotype was detected a few times. This sequence may be a read error, since a much larger clone differs from it by one base. V is TRBV4-2 and J is TRBJ2-2; D possibly matches TRBD1 or TRBD2 (6 bases each). This CDR3 spans 16 amino acids. Germline V gene sequence: CDR1 LGHNA, CDR2 YNFKEQ. The CDR3 DNA sequence: TGTACCAGCAGCCAAGATGCGACAGGAGGGGCCGGGGAGCTGTTTTTT. It translates to CTSSQDATGGAGELFF.

This clonotype occurred many times. The chain recombines TRBV7-9 with TRBJ1-6; the D gene is possibly TRBD1 (5 bases). Trimming stripped 5 bases from V and 4 bases from J, with 21 bases between. The V gene's germline CDR1 is SEHNR and CDR2 FQNEAQ (reference sequence). The CDR3 has 18 amino acids. The chain's CDR3 is CASSPVEGPGGYNSPLHF. CDR3 nucleotides: TGTGCCAGCAGCCCTGTCGAGGGACCGGGGGGTTATAATTCACCCCTCCACTTT. The whole variable domain, remainder taken from reference TRBV7-9 and TRBJ1-6, is DTGVSQNPRHKITKRGQNVTFRCDPISEHNRLYWYRQTLGQGPEFLTYFQNEAQLEKSRLLSDRFSAERPKGSFSTLEIQRTEQGDSAMYLCASSPVEGPGGYNSPLHFGNGTRLTVT.

In this sample, this clonotype turned up a few times. The rearrangement joins TRBV7-2 to TRBJ1-4; D is perhaps TRBD1 (6 bases). Germline V lookup: CDR1 SGHTA, CDR2 FQGNSA. V lost 3 bases, J lost 5 bases, and 13 bases lay in between. This CDR3 has 15 amino acids. CDR3 nucleotides: TGTGCCAGCAGCTTTCTTCGGGACACGAATGAAAAACTGTTTTTT. Its protein is CASSFLRDTNEKLFF. The whole variable domain, filled in from reference TRBV7-2 and TRBJ1-4, reads GAGVSQSPSNKVTEKGKDVELRCDPISGHTALYWYRQSLGQGLEFLIYFQGNSAPDKSGLPSDRFSAERTGGSVSTLTIQRTQQEDSAVYLCASSFLRDTNEKLFFGSGTQLSVL.

This clonotype has a count of ten or more. The rearrangement joins TRBV10-3 to TRBJ1-5; D perhaps matches TRBD1 (5 bases). Germline lookup yields CDR1 ENHRY and CDR2 SYGVKD. Trimming shortened V by 1 base and J by 5 bases, and 15 bases separated the two germline ends. There are 16 residues in the CDR3. The CDR3 loop reads CAISEFNRDGDQPQHF. CDR3 coding DNA: TGTGCCATCAGTGAGTTTAACCGGGACGGGGATCAGCCCCAGCATTTT.

This clonotype was picked up many times. This sequence joins TRBV20-1 and TRBJ1-4; 9 bases fit TRBD1. Germline-derived CDR1 and CDR2 are DFQATT and SNEGSKA (reference sequence). The CDR3 totals 13 residues. Trimming took 6 bases from V and 7 from J; bases not matched to a gene: 6. This CDR3 reads CSARDREFEKLFF. The CDR3 coding sequence is TGCAGTGCCCGGGACAGGGAATTTGAAAAACTGTTTTTT.

This clonotype was found a few times. The V gene is TRBV6-6, the J gene TRBJ1-1; tentative D call: TRBD1 (6 bases). Trimming pared 2 bases from V and 1 base from J, leaving 14 bases between. Germline V gives CDR1 MNHNY, CDR2 SVGAGI (reference sequence). CDR3 length: 16 residues. The CDR3 sequence is CASSYEQGEGNTEAFF. The CDR3 DNA reads TGTGCCAGCAGTTACGAACAGGGTGAGGGGAACACTGAAGCTTTCTTT.

The chain has TRBV19 and TRBJ2-7; 7 bases match TRBD1. Looked up from germline, CDR1 is LNHDA and CDR2 is SQIVND (reference sequence). J was trimmed by 3 bases and V by 10 bases; bases with no gene match: 21. This CDR3 comprises 17 residues. This CDR3 is CATSNRDSRKKYYEQYF. The CDR3, as DNA: TGTGCCACCTCCAACCGGGACAGCCGAAAAAAGTACTACGAGCAGTACTTC.

The chain carries TRBV6-6 and TRBJ2-5; weak D call: TRBD2 (6 bases). Germline lookup yields CDR1 MNHNY and CDR2 SVGAGI (reference sequence). CDR3 length equals 14 residues. Trimming removed 2 bases at V and 0 bases at J, with 7 bases between. CDR3 loop: CASSYRDYQETQYF. The CDR3 DNA reads TGTGCCAGCAGTTACCGGGACTACCAAGAGACCCAGTACTTC.

The rearrangement links TRBV20-1 to TRBJ2-6; TRBD1 aligns across 8 bases. The CDR3 consists of 16 residues. After removal of 6 bases from V and 1 base from J, the junction contained 8 bases not matched to a gene. The germline V gene encodes CDR1 DFQATT and CDR2 SNEGSKA (reference sequence). The CDR3 loop reads CSAQGQGVSGANVLTF. The CDR3, as DNA: TGCAGTGCGCAAGGACAGGGAGTTTCTGGGGCCAACGTCCTGACTTTC.

This clonotype was counted many times. This rearrangement joins TRBV19 to TRBJ2-5; 10 bases map to TRBD2. The V segment lost 7 bases and the J segment 4 bases; nucleotides outside the gene matches: 6. Germline V gene sequence: CDR1 LNHDA, CDR2 SQIVND (reference sequence). This CDR3 region has 14 residues. CDR3 sequence reads: CASTPRTSGETQYF. Here the CDR3 DNA reads TGTGCCAGTACCCCCCGGACTAGCGGAGAGACCCAGTACTTC.

The chain is built from TRBV14 and TRBJ2-2; unclear D gene. This CDR3 has 15 amino acids. CDR1 and CDR2 (germline): SGHDN, FVKESK. Trimming took off 8 bases at V and 0 bases at J, with 13 bases between the two ends. The CDR3 here is CASAGRRSNTGELFF. In DNA form, the CDR3 reads TGTGCCAGCGCCGGCAGGCGGTCGAACACCGGGGAGCTGTTTTTT. Together with reference TRBV14 and TRBJ2-2, the CDR3 gives the full variable domain: EAGVTQFPSHSVIEKGQTVTLRCDPISGHDNLYWYRRVMGKEIKFLLHFVKESKQDESGMPNNRFLAERTGGTYSTLKVQPAELEDSGVYFCASAGRRSNTGELFFGEGSRLTVL.

Here the CDR3 reads CASSLVRPGELFF. CDR3 nucleotide sequence: TGTGCCAGCAGCTTAGTACGTCCCGGGGAGCTGTTTTTT. V is TRBV11-2 and J is TRBJ2-2, with no clear D. Germline V gene data show CDR1 as SGHAT and CDR2 as FQNNGV. The CDR3 has 13 residues. Between the trimmed V and J ends, which lost 1 base and 6 bases, there was a span of 6 bases.

Many counts were recorded for this clonotype. V and J are TRBV4-1 and TRBJ2-4; D is perhaps TRBD1 (5 bases). Germline CDR1 MGHRA, CDR2 YSYEKL. V was pared by 4 bases and J by 8 bases, with 12 bases between. The CDR3 totals 13 residues. The CDR3 DNA sequence: TGCGCCAGCAGCCTGGGGCCGGCGGACATTCAGTACTTC. As protein: CASSLGPADIQYF.

This clonotype was seen at least ten times. The rearrangement joins TRBV7-6 to TRBJ2-1, with TRBD2 matching over 15 bases. Germline trimming cut 5 bases from V and 10 bases from J; bases unmatched to any gene: 6. CDR1 and CDR2 (germline): SGHVS, FNYEAQ. CDR3 length equals 15 residues. The CDR3 region is CASSQGLAGGLEQFF. CDR3 nucleotide sequence: TGTGCCAGCAGCCAAGGACTAGCGGGGGGGCTCGAGCAGTTCTTC.

This clonotype is labeled medium-sized. The V call is TRBV18, the J call TRBJ1-1; TRBD1 matches 7 bases. CDR1 is KGHSH, CDR2 LQKENI, per germline. Trimming removed 0 bases from V and 11 bases from J; junction bases left unmatched: 9. The CDR3 has 14 residues. The chain's CDR3 is CASSPPEGAYVAFF. As DNA, the CDR3 is TGTGCCAGCTCACCACCGGAGGGGGCCTACGTGGCTTTCTTT.

The CDR3 DNA follows: TGTGCCAGCAGTTCCGGGACCTATAATTCACCCCTCCACTTT. Translated: CASSSGTYNSPLHF. The V and J genes are TRBV6-5 and TRBJ1-6; no clear D gene. The CDR3 has 14 residues. V lost 4 bases and J lost 2, with 6 bases in between. Germline V CDR1 and CDR2: MNHEY, SVGAGI.

The chain has TRBV12-3 or TRBV12-4 and TRBJ1-2; D unclear. V was trimmed by 1 base and J by 5 bases, leaving 8 bases between them. The CDR3 length is 13 residues. This chain's CDR3 is CASSLGEFYGYTF. The CDR3 bases are TGTGCCAGCAGTTTAGGAGAGTTTTATGGCTACACCTTC.

In its sample, this clonotype was seen many times. CDR3 DNA: TGTGCCAGCAGTTACTATACTAGCGGGGGGAATAATGAGCAGTTCTTC. It specifies CASSYYTSGGNNEQFF. The rearrangement uses TRBV6-5 and TRBJ2-1; 12 bases agree with TRBD2. The ends lost 1 base at V and 7 bases at J; junction bases unmatched: 5. Looked up from germline, CDR1 is MNHEY and CDR2 is SVGAGI. The CDR3 is 16 amino acids.